The 11 T cell receptor beta chains below come from one sample, sequenced in a study of blood T cell repertoires in COVID-19. The data were produced by immunoSEQ multiplex PCR, yet TCRdb's version contains in-frame clones alone and is incomplete. The sample yields about 270,000 clones, approximately 89% seen once. Material: PBMCs or T cells enriched from blood (not recorded which). The receptors here all came from a middle-aged man who had been exposed to COVID-19.

The rearrangement uses TRBV5-5 and TRBJ1-1; D is possibly TRBD1 (6 bases). The CDR3 spans 12 residues. Germline V gene lookup returns CDR1 SGHKS and CDR2 YYEKEE (reference sequence). V lost 0 bases and J 10 bases, leaving 10 bases between the germline ends. The chain's CDR3 is CASSLGGGAAFF. In DNA form, the CDR3 reads TGTGCCAGCAGCTTGGGCGGGGGGGCAGCTTTCTTT.

This rearrangement joins TRBV7-9 to TRBJ1-6; 9 bases match TRBD1. Per the germline V gene, CDR1 is SEHNR and CDR2 is FQNEAQ (reference sequence). With V trimmed by 5 bases and J by 7 bases, 6 bases remained unmatched. This CDR3 has 15 amino acids. The DNA for the CDR3 is TGTGCCAGCAGCCGGGGACAGGGTGTAAATTCACCCCTCCACTTT. Protein product: CASSRGQGVNSPLHF. Supplemented by reference TRBV7-9 and TRBJ1-6, the full variable domain reads DTGVSQNPRHKITKRGQNVTFRCDPISEHNRLYWYRQTLGQGPEFLTYFQNEAQLEKSRLLSDRFSAERPKGSFSTLEIQRTEQGDSAMYLCASSRGQGVNSPLHFGNGTRLTVT.

The chain is built from TRBV27 and TRBJ1-1; D is possibly TRBD1 (6 bases). Per the germline V gene, CDR1 is MNHEY and CDR2 is SMNVEV (reference sequence). The CDR3 contains 15 residues. Trimming shortened V by 6 bases and J by 4 bases, and 18 bases separated the two germline ends. The CDR3 spells CASSRNTGMGTEAFF. The CDR3 DNA sequence: TGTGCCAGCAGCCGTAATACAGGGATGGGCACTGAAGCTTTCTTT.

Concerning this clone: At one of its ends the junction is not consistent with the germline gene, which may arise from a read error. V is TRBV7-7 and J is TRBJ2-7, with TRBD1 identical over 7 bases. CDR3 length: 15 residues. The V gene's germline CDR1 is SSHAT and CDR2 FNYEAQ (reference sequence). CDR3 residues: CASSLAPTGIDEQYF. The CDR3 region has the DNA TGTGCTAGCAGCTTGGCACCGACAGGGATCGACGAGCAGTACTTC.

The rearrangement joins TRBV6-2 or TRBV6-3 to TRBJ2-1; D is undetermined. The germline V gene encodes CDR1 MNHEY and CDR2 SVGEGT. The V and J ends lost 7 bases and 0 bases respectively, with 7 bases between them. The CDR3 covers 13 residues. CDR3 nucleotides: TGTGCCAGCACCCCCAGCTCCTACAATGAGCAGTTCTTC. Its protein product is CASTPSSYNEQFF.

The V gene is TRBV29-1, the J gene TRBJ1-4; D gene ambiguous. In germline, CDR1 is SQVTM, CDR2 ANQGSEA. Trimming removed 4 bases at V and 7 bases at J, with 7 bases between. The CDR3 totals 11 residues. CDR3 nucleotides: TGCAGCGTTGCAGGCCCTGAAAAACTGTTTTTT. It codes for CSVAGPEKLFF. Looking up the rest from reference TRBV29-1 and TRBJ1-4 gives the full variable domain: SAVISQKPSRDICQRGTSLTIQCQVDSQVTMMFWYRQQPGQSLTLIATANQGSEATYESGFVIDKFPISRPNLTFSTLTVSNMSPEDSSIYLCSVAGPEKLFFGSGTQLSVL.

V and J are TRBV13 and TRBJ2-1; TRBD2 aligns across 8 bases. CDR3 length: 18 amino acids. V lost 6 bases, J lost 7 bases, and 20 bases stayed unmatched. Germline assignment: CDR1 PRHDT and CDR2 FYEKMQ (reference sequence). CDR3 loop: CASRSGDGRAVYLNEQFF. The DNA for the CDR3 is TGTGCCAGCAGGTCGGGGGACGGGAGGGCCGTATATTTAAATGAGCAGTTCTTC.

This chain uses TRBV4-2 with TRBJ2-3; unclear D gene. This CDR3 spans 15 amino acids. Between the trimmed V and J ends, which lost 0 bases and 4 bases, there was a span of 11 bases. Germline V gene lookup returns CDR1 LGHNA and CDR2 YNFKEQ. The CDR3: CASSQDPLVADTQYF. The CDR3 DNA reads as TGTGCCAGCAGCCAAGACCCCCTAGTGGCAGATACGCAGTATTTT.

This chain links TRBV5-4 with TRBJ1-5; unclear D gene. Trimming removed 2 bases at V and 0 bases at J, with 3 bases between. The CDR3 runs to 13 residues. CDR1 is SGHNT and CDR2 is YYREEE in the germline V gene (reference sequence). CDR3 nucleotides: TGTGCCAGCAGCTTCGGTAGCAATCAGCCCCAGCATTTT. The encoded protein is CASSFGSNQPQHF.

This chain links TRBV28 with TRBJ1-2; D is unresolved. V lost 3 bases, J lost 5 bases, and 13 bases lay in between. The germline V gene has CDR1 MDHEN and CDR2 SYDVKM. The CDR3 length is 14 residues. CDR3 protein: CASSFAGTGYGYTF. DNA of the CDR3: TGTGCCAGCAGTTTTGCAGGAACGGGGTATGGCTACACCTTC.

J is TRBJ1-2 and V is TRBV7-2; weak D call: TRBD1 (6 bases). V was clipped by 0 bases and J by 4 bases, with 15 bases between them. CDR1 and CDR2 from the germline V gene are SGHTA and FQGNSA. The CDR3 runs 16 residues. CDR3 DNA: TGTGCCAGCAGCTTAGCTTCTGGACAGAGCTTCTATGGCTACACCTTC. Its protein is CASSLASGQSFYGYTF.